This paragraph reports one T cell receptor (beta chain). Followed longitudinally, the Seattle patients had been enrolled during active infection. The source of the sample is a study of blood T cell repertoires in COVID-19. At the level of the study: Acute-phase and convalescent COVID-19 samples originated in the United States, Italy and Spain.

The CDR3 is made up of 15 amino acids. V dropped 5 bases and J dropped 6; count of bases not matched to a gene: 8. The germline V gene has CDR1 SEHNR and CDR2 FQNEAQ (reference sequence). Authors' processing steps: Nucleated cell counts were estimated from reference gene primer amplification. Profiling relied on immunoSEQ multiplex PCR, and the TCRdb table lists in-frame clones only, not all of them. From that table come the V and J calls and clone size; the DNA was used to work out D and trimming. The sample holds 25,000 to 30,000 clones, 75% to 90% seen once. This clonotype was sampled from a woman of 80 years or more with COVID-19, enrolled during active disease. V is TRBV7-9 and J is TRBJ2-2; TRBD2 aligns across 8 bases. What was sequenced was peripheral blood. CDR3 sequence (DNA): TGTGCCAGCAGCAAGGCTCCGGGACTAGCCGGGGAGCTGTTTTTT. Translated, it gives CASSKAPGLAGELFF.